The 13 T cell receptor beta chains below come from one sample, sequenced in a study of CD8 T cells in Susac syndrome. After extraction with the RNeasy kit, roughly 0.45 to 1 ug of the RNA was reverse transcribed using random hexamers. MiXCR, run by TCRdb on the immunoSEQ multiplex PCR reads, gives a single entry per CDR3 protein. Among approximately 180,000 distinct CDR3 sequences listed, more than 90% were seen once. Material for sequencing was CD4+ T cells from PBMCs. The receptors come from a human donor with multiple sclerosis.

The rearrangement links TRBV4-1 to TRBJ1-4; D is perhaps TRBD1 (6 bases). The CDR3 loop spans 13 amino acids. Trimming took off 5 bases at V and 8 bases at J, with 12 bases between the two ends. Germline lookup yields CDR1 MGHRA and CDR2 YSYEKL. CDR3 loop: CASSTTGREKLFF. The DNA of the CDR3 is TGCGCCAGCAGCACGACAGGAAGGGAAAAACTGTTTTTT.

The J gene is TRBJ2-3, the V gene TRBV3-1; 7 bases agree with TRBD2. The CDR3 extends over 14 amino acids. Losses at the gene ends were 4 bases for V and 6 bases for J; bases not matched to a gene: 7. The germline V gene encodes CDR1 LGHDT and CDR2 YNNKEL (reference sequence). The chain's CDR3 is CASSRVAGEDTQYF. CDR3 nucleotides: TGTGCCAGCAGCCGAGTGGCGGGGGAGGATACGCAGTATTTT.

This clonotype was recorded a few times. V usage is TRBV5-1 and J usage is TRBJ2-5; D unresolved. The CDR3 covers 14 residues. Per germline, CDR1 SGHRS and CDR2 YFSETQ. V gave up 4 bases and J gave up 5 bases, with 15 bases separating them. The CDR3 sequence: CASSPDTIGETQYF. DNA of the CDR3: TGCGCCAGCAGCCCCGACACGATAGGGGAGACCCAGTACTTC.

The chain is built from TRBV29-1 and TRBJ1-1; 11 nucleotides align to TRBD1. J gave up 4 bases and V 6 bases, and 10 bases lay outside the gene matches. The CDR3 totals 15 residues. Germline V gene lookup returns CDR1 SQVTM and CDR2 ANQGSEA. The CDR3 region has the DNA TGCAGCGTGCTAAAGGACAGGGGGCTCGGCACTGAAGCTTTCTTT. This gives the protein CSVLKDRGLGTEAFF.

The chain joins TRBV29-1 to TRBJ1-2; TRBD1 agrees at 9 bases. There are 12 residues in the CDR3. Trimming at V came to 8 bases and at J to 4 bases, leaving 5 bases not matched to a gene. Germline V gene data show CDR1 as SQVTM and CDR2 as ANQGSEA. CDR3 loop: CSTPTGGYGYTF. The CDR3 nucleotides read TGCAGCACCCCGACAGGGGGCTATGGCTACACCTTC.

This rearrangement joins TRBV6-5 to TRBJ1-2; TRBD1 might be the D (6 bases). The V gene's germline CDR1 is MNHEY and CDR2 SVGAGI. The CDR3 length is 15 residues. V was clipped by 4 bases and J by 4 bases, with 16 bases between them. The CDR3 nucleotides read TGTGCCAGCAGTTCTAGACCAGGGACAACCTATGGCTACACCTTC. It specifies CASSSRPGTTYGYTF.

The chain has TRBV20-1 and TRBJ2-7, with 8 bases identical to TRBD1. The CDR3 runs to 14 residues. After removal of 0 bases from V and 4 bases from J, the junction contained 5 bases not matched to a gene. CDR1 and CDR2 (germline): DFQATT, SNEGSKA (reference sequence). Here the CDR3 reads CSARDGRGPYEQYF. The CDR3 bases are TGCAGTGCTAGAGATGGCAGGGGGCCGTACGAGCAGTACTTC.

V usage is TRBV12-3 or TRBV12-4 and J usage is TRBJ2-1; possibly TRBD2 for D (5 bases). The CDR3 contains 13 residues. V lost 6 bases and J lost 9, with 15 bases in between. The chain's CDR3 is CASRPTRKGEQFF. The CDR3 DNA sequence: TGTGCCAGCAGGCCCACTAGGAAAGGTGAGCAGTTCTTC.

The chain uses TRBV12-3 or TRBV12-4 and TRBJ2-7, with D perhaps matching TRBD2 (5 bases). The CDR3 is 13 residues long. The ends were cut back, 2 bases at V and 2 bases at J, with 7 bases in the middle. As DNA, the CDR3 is TGTGCCAGCAGTTTACAGGAGGCCTACGAGCAGTACTTC. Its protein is CASSLQEAYEQYF.

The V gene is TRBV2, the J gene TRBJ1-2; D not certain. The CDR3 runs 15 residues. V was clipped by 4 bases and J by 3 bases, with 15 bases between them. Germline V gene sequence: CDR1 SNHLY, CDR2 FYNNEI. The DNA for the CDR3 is TGTGCCAGCAGTGCAGCAGAGGCGCCGCACTATGGCTACACCTTC. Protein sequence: CASSAAEAPHYGYTF.

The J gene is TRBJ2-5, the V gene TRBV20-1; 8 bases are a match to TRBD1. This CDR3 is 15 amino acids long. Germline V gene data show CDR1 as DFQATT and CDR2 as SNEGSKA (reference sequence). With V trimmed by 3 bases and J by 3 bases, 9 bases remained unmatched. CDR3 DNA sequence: TGCAGTGCTAGTGGACAGGGAGGAAGAGAAGAGACCCAGTACTTC. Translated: CSASGQGGREETQYF.

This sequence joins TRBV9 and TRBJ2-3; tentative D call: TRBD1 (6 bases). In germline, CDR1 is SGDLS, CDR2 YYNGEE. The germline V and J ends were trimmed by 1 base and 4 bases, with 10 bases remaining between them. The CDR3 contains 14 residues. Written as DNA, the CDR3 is TGTGCCAGCAGCGTATACAGGGCTGCAGATACGCAGTATTTT. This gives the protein CASSVYRAADTQYF.

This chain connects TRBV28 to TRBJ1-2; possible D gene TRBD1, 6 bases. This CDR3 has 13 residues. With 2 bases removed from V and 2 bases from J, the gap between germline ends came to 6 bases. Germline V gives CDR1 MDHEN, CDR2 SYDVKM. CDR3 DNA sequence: TGTGCCAGCAGTTTAGGACAGAACTATGGCTACACCTTC. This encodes CASSLGQNYGYTF.